This TCR beta chain originates from a study of early T cells in non-severe SARS-CoV-2 infection. CDR3 size: 14 residues. CDR1 is DFQATT and CDR2 is SNEGSKA in the germline V gene (reference sequence). J was trimmed by 7 bases and V by 5 bases; bases with no gene match: 7. Each single cDNA molecule received a unique molecular identifier. TCRdb re-called the 5' RACE reads with MiXCR, one entry per CDR3 protein. The top ten clones hold around 3.3% of a sample with around 78,000 distinct CDR3 sequences, roughly an eighth of them seen once. This clonotype was observed a handful of times. Sequenced input: whole blood. The receptor was derived from an adult who was a healthcare worker with PCR-confirmed SARS-CoV-2 infection or an uninfected control (not recorded which). The chain is built from TRBV20-1 and TRBJ2-1, with 11 bases fitting TRBD2. The chain's CDR3 is CSAVSGRGKNEQFF. CDR3 in DNA: TGCAGTGCTGTTAGCGGGAGGGGCAAGAATGAGCAGTTCTTC.